In this sample, the clone carrying this T cell receptor (beta chain) turned up once. Its antigen is as yet unknown. This sample was taken from a study of shared clonotypes between healthy human individuals. The wider study: Each donor's CD4 naive and CD4 memory cells filled three plates apiece, CD8 naive two, and CD8 memory one. Study-level results: Unshared clonotypes carried lower generation probabilities than those common to all four donors. Rarefaction revealed incomplete sorted-subset sequencing despite large depth. An expected dependence of interdonor clonotype sharing on sequencing depth was noted.

Profiling relied on immunoSEQ multiplex PCR, and the TCRdb table lists in-frame clones only, not all of them. This sample has 2 million to 2.5 million clones, with 80% to 95% found just once. Germline lookup yields CDR1 MNHNS and CDR2 SASEGT. V was pared by 5 bases and J by 2 bases, with 4 bases of the junction left unmatched. CDR3 length: 14 residues. The sequenced material came from naive CD4+ T cells from PBMCs. Stated subset: CD45RA+ positively selected. The rearrangement joins TRBV6-1 to TRBJ2-7; 9 positions match TRBD1. This clonotype originated in a man younger than 30 in good health. Some clones in this sample may be carry-over from other donors' samples. CDR3 DNA sequence: TGTGCCAGCAGTCTACAGGGGGCGGCCTACGAGCAGTACTTC. This codes for CASSLQGAAYEQYF.